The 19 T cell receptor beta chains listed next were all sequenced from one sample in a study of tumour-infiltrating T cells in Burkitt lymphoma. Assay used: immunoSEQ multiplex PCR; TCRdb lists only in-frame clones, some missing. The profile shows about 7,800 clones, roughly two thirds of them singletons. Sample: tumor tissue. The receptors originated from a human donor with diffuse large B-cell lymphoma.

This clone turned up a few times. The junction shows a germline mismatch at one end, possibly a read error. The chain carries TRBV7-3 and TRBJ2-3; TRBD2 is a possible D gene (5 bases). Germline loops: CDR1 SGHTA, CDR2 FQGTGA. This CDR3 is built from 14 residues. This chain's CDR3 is CVSSSGLFTDTQYF. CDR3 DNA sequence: TGTGTCAGCAGCTCCGGACTCTTCACAGATACGCAGTATTTT. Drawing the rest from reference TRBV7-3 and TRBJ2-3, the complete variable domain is GAGVSQTPSNKVTEKGKYVELRCDPISGHTALYWYRQSLGQGPEFLIYFQGTGAADDSGLPNDRFFAVRPEGSVSTLKIQRTERGDSAVYLCVSSSGLFTDTQYFGPGTRLTVL.

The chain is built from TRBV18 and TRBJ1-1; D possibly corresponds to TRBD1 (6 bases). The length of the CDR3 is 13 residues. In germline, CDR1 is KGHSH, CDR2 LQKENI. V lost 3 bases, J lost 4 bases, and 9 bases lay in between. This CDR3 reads CASSPIGGTEAFF. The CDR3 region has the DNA TGTGCCAGCTCACCTATAGGGGGCACTGAAGCTTTCTTT.

The CDR3 bases are TGTGCCAGCAGGGGTGCCTACAGGGCCGCGGGGACATTTAACTATGGCTACACCTTC. Translation gives CASRGAYRAAGTFNYGYTF. The chain is built from TRBV27 and TRBJ1-2, with a tentative D call TRBD1 (6 bases). There are 19 residues in the CDR3. Germline-derived CDR1 and CDR2 are MNHEY and SMNVEV (reference sequence). The V gene lost 6 bases and the J gene lost 1 base, with 27 bases spanning the gap.

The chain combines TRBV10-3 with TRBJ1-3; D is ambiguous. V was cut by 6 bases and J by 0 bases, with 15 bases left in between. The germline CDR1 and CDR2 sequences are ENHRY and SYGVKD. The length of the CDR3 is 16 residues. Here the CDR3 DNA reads TGTGCCATCAGGGACTCCTATGGGTACTCTGGAAACACCATATATTTT. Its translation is CAIRDSYGYSGNTIYF.

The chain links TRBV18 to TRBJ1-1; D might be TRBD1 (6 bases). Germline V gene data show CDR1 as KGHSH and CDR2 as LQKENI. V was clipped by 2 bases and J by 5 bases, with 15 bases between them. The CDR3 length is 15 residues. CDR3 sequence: CASSPGLSGATEAFF. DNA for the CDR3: TGTGCCAGCTCACCAGGGCTCTCGGGGGCGACTGAAGCTTTCTTT.

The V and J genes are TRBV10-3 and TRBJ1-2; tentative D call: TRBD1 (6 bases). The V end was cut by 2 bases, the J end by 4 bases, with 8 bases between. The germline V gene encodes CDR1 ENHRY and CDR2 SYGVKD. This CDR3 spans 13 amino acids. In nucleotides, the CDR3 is TGTGCCATCAGTGAGCAGGGGAGCTATGGCTACACCTTC. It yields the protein CAISEQGSYGYTF.

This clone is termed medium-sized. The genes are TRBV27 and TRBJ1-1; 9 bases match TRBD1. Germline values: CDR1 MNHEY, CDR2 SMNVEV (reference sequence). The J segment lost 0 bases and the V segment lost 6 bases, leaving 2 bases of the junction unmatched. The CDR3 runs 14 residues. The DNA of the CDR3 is TGTGCCAGCAGAACAGGGGGCATGAACACTGAAGCTTTCTTT. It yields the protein CASRTGGMNTEAFF.

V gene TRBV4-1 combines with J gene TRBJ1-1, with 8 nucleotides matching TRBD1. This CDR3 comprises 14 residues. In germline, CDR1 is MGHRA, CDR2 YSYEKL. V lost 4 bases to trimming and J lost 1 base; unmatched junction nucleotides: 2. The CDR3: CASSLQGGNTEAFF. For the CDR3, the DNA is TGCGCCAGCAGCCTACAGGGGGGGAACACTGAAGCTTTCTTT.

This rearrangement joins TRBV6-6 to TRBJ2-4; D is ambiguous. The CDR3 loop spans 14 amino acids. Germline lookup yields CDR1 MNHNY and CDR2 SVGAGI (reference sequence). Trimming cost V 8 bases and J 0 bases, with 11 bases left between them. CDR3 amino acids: CASGSTIAKNIQYF. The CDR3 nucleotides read TGTGCCAGCGGATCCACGATAGCCAAAAACATTCAGTACTTC.

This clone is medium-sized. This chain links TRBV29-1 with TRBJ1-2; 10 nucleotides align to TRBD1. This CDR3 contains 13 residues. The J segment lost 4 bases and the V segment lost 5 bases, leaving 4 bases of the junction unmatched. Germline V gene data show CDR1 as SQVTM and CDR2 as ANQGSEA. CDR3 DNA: TGCAGCGTTCAAAGGACAGGGGGCTATGGCTACACCTTC. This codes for CSVQRTGGYGYTF.

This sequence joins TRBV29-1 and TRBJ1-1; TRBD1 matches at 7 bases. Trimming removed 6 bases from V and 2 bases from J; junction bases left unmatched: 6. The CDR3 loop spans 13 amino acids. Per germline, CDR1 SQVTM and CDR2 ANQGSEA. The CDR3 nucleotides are TGCAGCGTCCTCGGGACAGTCAACACTGAAGCTTTCTTT. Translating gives CSVLGTVNTEAFF.

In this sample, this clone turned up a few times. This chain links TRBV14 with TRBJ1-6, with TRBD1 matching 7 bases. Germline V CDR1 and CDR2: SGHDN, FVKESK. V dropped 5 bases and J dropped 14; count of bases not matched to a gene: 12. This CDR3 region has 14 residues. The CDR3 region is CASSKGPTGTALHF. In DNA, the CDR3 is TGTGCCAGCAGCAAAGGACCTACCGGGACAGCCCTCCACTTT. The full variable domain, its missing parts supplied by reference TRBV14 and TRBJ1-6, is EAGVTQFPSHSVIEKGQTVTLRCDPISGHDNLYWYRRVMGKEIKFLLHFVKESKQDESGMPNNRFLAERTGGTYSTLKVQPAELEDSGVYFCASSKGPTGTALHFGNGTRLTVT.

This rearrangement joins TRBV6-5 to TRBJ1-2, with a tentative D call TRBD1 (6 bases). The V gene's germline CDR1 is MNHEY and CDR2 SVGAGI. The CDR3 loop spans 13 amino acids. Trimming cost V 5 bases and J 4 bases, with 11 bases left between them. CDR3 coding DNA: TGTGCCAGCAGTCACGGACAGACCTATGGCTACACCTTC. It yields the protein CASSHGQTYGYTF.

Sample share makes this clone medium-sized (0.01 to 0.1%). CDR3 sequence (DNA): TGTGCCAGCAGCCCGCTGGGTCCCAACTATGGCTACACCTTC. Translation gives CASSPLGPNYGYTF. The chain uses TRBV6-1 and TRBJ1-2; D call uncertain. The CDR3 has 14 amino acids. Germline CDR1 MNHNS, CDR2 SASEGT. Trimming took 6 bases from V and 2 from J, leaving 13 bases between them.

The CDR3 region is CASSPGAGVTEAFF. DNA of the CDR3: TGTGCCAGCTCACCAGGAGCAGGGGTCACTGAAGCTTTCTTT. This chain links TRBV18 with TRBJ1-1, with a weak D call TRBD1 (6 bases). V was shortened by 2 bases and J by 4 bases, with 11 bases between the two germline ends. In germline, CDR1 is KGHSH, CDR2 LQKENI. The CDR3 has 14 amino acids.

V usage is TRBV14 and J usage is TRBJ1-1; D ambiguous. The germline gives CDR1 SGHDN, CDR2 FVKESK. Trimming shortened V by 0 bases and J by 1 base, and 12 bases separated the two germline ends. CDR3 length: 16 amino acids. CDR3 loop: CASSQDLGSWNTEAFF. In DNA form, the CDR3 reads TGTGCCAGCAGCCAAGATCTAGGGTCTTGGAACACTGAAGCTTTCTTT.

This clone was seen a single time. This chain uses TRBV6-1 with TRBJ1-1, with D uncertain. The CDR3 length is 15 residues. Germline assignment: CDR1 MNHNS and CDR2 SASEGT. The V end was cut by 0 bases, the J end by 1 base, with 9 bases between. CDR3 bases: TGTGCCAGCAGTGAAGCGCGGGTAAGGAACACTGAAGCTTTCTTT. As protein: CASSEARVRNTEAFF.

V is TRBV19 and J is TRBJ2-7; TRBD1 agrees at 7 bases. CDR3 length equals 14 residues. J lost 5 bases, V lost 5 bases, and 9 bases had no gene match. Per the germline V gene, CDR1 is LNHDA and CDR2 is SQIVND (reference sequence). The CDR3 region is CASSVMTGLHEQYF. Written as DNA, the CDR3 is TGTGCCAGTAGTGTGATGACAGGGCTCCACGAGCAGTACTTC.

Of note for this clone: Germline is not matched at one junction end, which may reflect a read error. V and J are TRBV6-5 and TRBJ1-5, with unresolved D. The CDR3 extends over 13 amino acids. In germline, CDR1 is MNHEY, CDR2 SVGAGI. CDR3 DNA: TGTGCCAGCAGTTACGACGGGAATCGGCCCCAGCATTTT. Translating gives CASSYDGNRPQHF.